The clone carrying this T cell receptor beta chain was seen only once. The entry originates in a study of CD8 T cells in Susac syndrome. CDR1 is LGHDT and CDR2 is YNNKEL in the germline V gene (reference sequence). The CDR3 contains 14 residues. Losses at the gene ends were 4 bases for V and 7 bases for J; bases not matched to a gene: 7. The RNA, 0.5 to 1 ug, was put through reverse transcription using random hexamers. TCRdb fed the immunoSEQ multiplex PCR reads into MiXCR, producing one record per CDR3 protein. The table records some 150,000 distinct CDR3 sequences, 85% to 95% of them present only once.

Sequencing was carried out using CD4+ T cells from PBMCs. The TCR was taken from a human donor with Susac syndrome. This chain connects TRBV3-1 to TRBJ2-7; 10 nucleotides line up with TRBD1. The CDR3 here is CASSLGQGFGEQYF. CDR3 bases: TGTGCCAGCAGCCTGGGACAGGGGTTCGGGGAGCAGTACTTC.